This TCR beta chain is drawn from a study of early T cells in non-severe SARS-CoV-2 infection. Study-wide points: There was a bias toward anti-spike CD8 responses in VDJdb matching, which missed private and CD4 specificities.

As to this clonotype: Its specificity is not known.

In TCRdb, the 5' RACE reads were re-called with MiXCR into one record per CDR3 protein. The sample has 59,000 or so distinct CDR3 sequences; roughly 13% are singletons. V was cut by 8 bases and J by 0 bases, with 19 bases left in between. CDR1 is SEHNR and CDR2 is FQNEAQ in the germline V gene (reference sequence). The CDR3 extends over 16 amino acids. The input for sequencing was whole blood, taken at baseline. The V call is TRBV7-9, the J call TRBJ1-1; D remains ambiguous. The TCR originated in an adult who was a healthcare worker with PCR-confirmed SARS-CoV-2 infection or an uninfected control (not recorded which). DNA for the CDR3: TGTGCCAGCGGAAATGTAGTTCTGGGATTGAACACTGAAGCTTTCTTT. Protein sequence: CASGNVVLGLNTEAFF. Full variable domain (outside the CDR3, taken from reference TRBV7-9 and TRBJ1-1): DTGVSQNPRHKITKRGQNVTFRCDPISEHNRLYWYRQTLGQGPEFLTYFQNEAQLEKSRLLSDRFSAERPKGSFSTLEIQRTEQGDSAMYLCASGNVVLGLNTEAFFGQGTRLTVV.